A selection of T cell receptor beta chains follows, all from one sample in a study of yellow fever vaccine responses in identical twins. TCRdb independently ran MiXCR on the RT-PCR reads; one entry per CDR3 protein. The data hold about 13,000 distinct CDR3 sequences, with approximately 84% observed a single time. The specimen was T cells from blood (PBMCs), unsorted or a sorted subset (not recorded which), collected before or after yellow fever vaccination (not recorded which). The receptors here all came from a woman under 30 who received the yellow fever vaccine. Both conserved end residues are part of each CDR3. The order of the fields is J gene, V gene, clone size, D gene, CDR3 DNA, CDR3 protein. The D gene is left open where the match is weak. Part of the rows lack a size; the others show once, few, many or a class for expanded clones.

TRBJ2-7	TRBV9	.	.	TGTGCCAGCAGCGTAGTCCCGTACTCCTACGAGCAGTACTTC	CASSVVPYSYEQYF
TRBJ2-3	TRBV7-6	once	.	TGTGCCAGCAGCCCCAGGGGGGGTTCCACAGATACGCAGTATTTT	CASSPRGGSTDTQYF
TRBJ2-5	TRBV6-2/TRBV6-3	.	TRBD1	TGTGCCAGCAGTTACGCAGGGGGTTCGATTCAAGAGACCCAGTACTTC	CASSYAGGSIQETQYF
TRBJ1-2	TRBV4-1	.	TRBD1	TGCGCCAGCAGCCAAGATCCGACAGGGGAGAGGGGCTACACCTTC	CASSQDPTGERGYTF
TRBJ2-3	TRBV11-1	.	.	TGTGCCAGCAGCTTAGGGGACCGTGTATGGGATACGCAGTATTTT	CASSLGDRVWDTQYF
TRBJ1-2	TRBV29-1	.	.	TGCAGCGTTGCGTTCGACAATGTAATTTACTTC	CSVAFDNVIYF
TRBJ1-1	TRBV11-2	once	.	TGTGCCAGCAGCCAGGACAGACAGAACACTGAAGCTTTCTTT	CASSQDRQNTEAFF
TRBJ1-1	TRBV6-5	.	.	TGTGCCAGCAGTTACCCCGGGACAACGAACACTGAAGCTTTCTTT	CASSYPGTTNTEAFF
TRBJ1-2	TRBV29-1	.	.	TGCAGCGTCGCACGGGATAACTATGGCTACACCTTC	CSVARDNYGYTF
TRBJ2-7	TRBV27	.	.	TGTGCCAGCAGTTTACGGGCTGCCACCTACGAGCAGTACTTC	CASSLRAATYEQYF
TRBJ2-1	TRBV6-2/TRBV6-3	few	.	TGTGCCAGCAGTTACGGCCTTAGCGGATTCTACAATGAGCAGTTCTTC	CASSYGLSGFYNEQFF
TRBJ2-2	TRBV2	.	.	TGTGCCAGCAAGGAGATTACGAACACCGGGGAGCTGTTTTTT	CASKEITNTGELFF
TRBJ2-1	TRBV5-1	.	.	TGCGCCAGCAGCTTAATGCCGGATAGCTCCTACAATGAGCAGTTCTTC	CASSLMPDSSYNEQFF
TRBJ2-4	TRBV23-1	.	.	TGCGCCAGCAGTCCACCCGTAACCACAAGAATAGCCAAAAACATTCAGTACTTC	CASSPPVTTRIAKNIQYF
TRBJ2-7	TRBV20-1	.	.	TGCAGTGCTTCTGGGACTGTTTACGAGCAGTACTTC	CSASGTVYEQYF
TRBJ2-7	TRBV27	.	.	TGTGCCAGCGGAATACCCTCCTACGAGCAGTACTTC	CASGIPSYEQYF
TRBJ2-1	TRBV28	.	TRBD2	TGTGCCAGCAGTGTACCCCTCTCTAGCGGTGAGCAGTTCTTC	CASSVPLSSGEQFF
TRBJ1-6	TRBV7-6	.	.	TGTGCCAGCAGCTTAGCTGGCGGCCCGTATAATTCACCCCTCCACTTT	CASSLAGGPYNSPLHF
TRBJ2-1	TRBV2	.	TRBD2	TGTGCCAGCCAACTAGCGGGAGTGGACAATGAGCAGTTCTTC	CASQLAGVDNEQFF
TRBJ2-5	TRBV2	.	TRBD1	TGTGCCATCCCGGACAGGGTGGGCGAGACCCAGTACTTC	CAIPDRVGETQYF
TRBJ2-7	TRBV29-1	.	.	TGCAGCGTTGGCGACAGCTCTAACTCCTACGAGCAGTACTTC	CSVGDSSNSYEQYF
TRBJ2-1	TRBV6-2/TRBV6-3	few	TRBD1	TGTGCCAGCAGTTACTCAGCTGGGACAGGCTCCTACAATGAGCAGTCCTTC	CASSYSAGTGSYNEQSF
TRBJ2-7	TRBV3-1	.	.	TGTGCCAGCAGCCAAGATCGTGTAGGGTACGTTGAGCAGTACTTC	CASSQDRVGYVEQYF
TRBJ2-1	TRBV13	.	.	TGTGCCAGCAGCTTAGGACACACGTCGTTCTTC	CASSLGHTSFF
TRBJ1-1	TRBV10-3	.	.	TGTGCCATTCTACAGGGCCATGGTGGCACTGAAGCTTTCTTT	CAILQGHGGTEAFF
TRBJ2-2	TRBV10-3	.	TRBD1	TGTGCCACCAAGAGACACCTGGACGGGACAGGGTTCTCCGGGGAGCTGTTTTTT	CATKRHLDGTGFSGELFF
TRBJ1-2	TRBV4-1	once	TRBD1	TGCGCCAGCAGCGTAATACAGGGGGAAGGCAATGGCTACACCTTC	CASSVIQGEGNGYTF
TRBJ1-1	TRBV7-2	.	.	TGTGCCAGCAGCCCACAGGGTCGGAGAGCTTTCTTT	CASSPQGRRAFF
TRBJ2-3	TRBV11-2	.	TRBD2	TGTGCCAGCAGCTCTCCGGTGGTAGCGGGGTTTACCACAGATACGCAGTATTTT	CASSSPVVAGFTTDTQYF
TRBJ2-3	TRBV18	.	TRBD1	TGTGCCAGCCTACCCAGGGGGACAGATACGCAGTATTTT	CASLPRGTDTQYF
TRBJ2-7	TRBV7-9	.	.	TGTGCCAGTGGGCGGGAAACCTACGAGCAGTACTTC	CASGRETYEQYF
TRBJ2-2	TRBV20-1	.	.	TGCAGTGCTAGAGTTTCTAAATCCGGGGAGCTGTTTTTT	CSARVSKSGELFF
TRBJ1-3	TRBV4-1	once	.	TGCGCCAGCAGCCAACCGACACAGGGATACTCTGGAAACACCATATATTTT	CASSQPTQGYSGNTIYF
TRBJ2-5	TRBV11-3	.	.	TGTGCCAGCAGCGCGCCTGACAGAAACCAAGAGACCCAGTACTTC	CASSAPDRNQETQYF
TRBJ2-7	TRBV12-3/TRBV12-4	once	.	TGTGCCAGCAGTTTGACCCTTTACGAGCAGTACTTC	CASSLTLYEQYF
TRBJ2-7	TRBV29-1	.	.	TGCAGCGTTGATGGCGGGAATGCCTACGAGCAGTACTTC	CSVDGGNAYEQYF
TRBJ2-7	TRBV28	.	.	TGTGCCAGCAGCCCCGGGCCCCTCGAGCAGTACTTC	CASSPGPLEQYF
TRBJ2-1	TRBV4-3	.	.	TGCGCCAGCAGCCAAGCCGGGGGCTCCTACAATGAGCAGTTCTTC	CASSQAGGSYNEQFF
TRBJ2-1	TRBV6-2/TRBV6-3	.	.	TGTGCCAGCAGTTACTCGTACAATGAGCAGTTCTTC	CASSYSYNEQFF
TRBJ2-5	TRBV15	.	.	TGTGCCACCAGCAGAGGGGGTGGTGAGACCCAGTACTTC	CATSRGGGETQYF
TRBJ2-5	TRBV5-6	once	.	TGTGCCAGCAGCCAAGACAGAATTTTTAGGGAGACCCAGTACTTC	CASSQDRIFRETQYF